This entry describes one T cell receptor beta chain. Its specificity is unknown. Germline CDR1 and CDR2: SGHTS and YDEGEE. The CDR3 is made up of 18 amino acids. Trimming cost V 3 bases and J 1 base, with 17 bases left between them. The sample comes from a study of T cell responses to AZD1222 COVID-19 vaccine. Findings of the study overall: None of the repertoires were sampled until the peak T cell response had passed. Nearly half of spike-specific TCRs reportedly target unmutated variant regions. The number of AZD1222 recipients seropositive at baseline was only five or six.

The data were produced by immunoSEQ multiplex PCR, yet TCRdb's version contains in-frame clones alone and is incomplete. Of 65,000 to 90,000 clones listed, around nine tenths are singletons. The input for sequencing was peripheral blood, taken 28 days after the second AZD1222 dose. This chain joins TRBV5-8 and TRBJ1-6; a possible D gene is TRBD1 (6 bases). This clonotype was obtained from an adult who received the AZD1222 COVID-19 vaccine. The CDR3 region has the DNA TGTGCCAGCAGCTGGAAACAGGGTTCCTGGTCCTATAATTCACCCCTCCACTTT. Amino acid sequence: CASSWKQGSWSYNSPLHF. Filled out from reference TRBV5-8 and TRBJ1-6, the complete variable domain reads EAGVTQSPTHLIKTRGQQATLRCSPISGHTSVYWYQQALGLGLQFLLWYDEGEERNRGNFPPRFSGRQFPNYSSELNVNALELEDSALYLCASSWKQGSWSYNSPLHFGNGTRLTVT.